This TCR beta chain was recovered during a study of CD8+CD57+ T cells in acquired aplastic anemia. Study as a whole: The sorted CD4+ and CD8+ cells yielded an average around 3.2 ug of DNA. Average CD4+ read depth in healthy donors was around 11 million reads. Regarding the study as a whole: For CD8+ Simpson's diversity, patients and controls showed no significant difference. Common to patients and controls were roughly 30 CD8+ CDR3 sequences.

Both TCR beta VDJ combination and CDR3 sequence profiling were carried out. Genomic DNA was the template for this profiling. TCRdb reprocessed the reads via MiXCR and lists one record per CDR3 protein. This sample carries 100,000 to 150,000 distinct CDR3 sequences, around 46% of them seen once, and the ten largest clones take 2.5% to 3%. This clonotype was counted ten times or more. The antigen remains unidentified. This CDR3 has 15 residues. Trimming took 2 bases from V and 0 from J, leaving 8 bases between them. From germline, CDR1 is MNHEY and CDR2 SVGAGI. This clonotype was sampled from a human donor in good health, serving as a control. The chain has TRBV6-5 and TRBJ1-3; no reliable D call. Sequenced material: sorted CD4+, CD8+, or CD8+CD57+ T cells (not recorded which) from PBMCs. The CDR3 nucleotides read TGTGCCAGCAGTTACGGCCCTGGCTCTGGAAACACCATATATTTT. Encoded protein: CASSYGPGSGNTIYF.